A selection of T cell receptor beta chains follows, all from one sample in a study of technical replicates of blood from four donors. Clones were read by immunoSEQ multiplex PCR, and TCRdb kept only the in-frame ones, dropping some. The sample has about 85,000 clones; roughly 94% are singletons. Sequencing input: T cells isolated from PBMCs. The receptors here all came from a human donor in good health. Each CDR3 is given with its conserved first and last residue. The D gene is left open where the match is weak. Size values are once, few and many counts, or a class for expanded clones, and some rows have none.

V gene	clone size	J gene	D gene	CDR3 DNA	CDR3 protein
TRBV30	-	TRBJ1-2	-	TGTGCCTGGGATACAGGTGTCAGCTATGGCTACACCTTC	CAWDTGVSYGYTF
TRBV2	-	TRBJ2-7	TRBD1	TGTGCCAGCAGTGCGGGGACAGGGGCCTACGAGCAGTACTTC	CASSAGTGAYEQYF
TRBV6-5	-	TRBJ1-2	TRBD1	TGTGCCAGCAGTGAGACAGGGAGTTTTGGCTACACCTTC	CASSETGSFGYTF
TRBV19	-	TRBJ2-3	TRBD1	TGTGCCAGTAGTGATAGACAGGGTGCAGATACGCAGTATTTT	CASSDRQGADTQYF
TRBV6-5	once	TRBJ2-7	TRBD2	TGTGCCAGCAGTTACTCCCTAGCGGGATCCTACGAGCAGTACTTC	CASSYSLAGSYEQYF
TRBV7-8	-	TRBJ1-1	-	TGTGCCAGCAGCTTTTTTCGGGGGACGGCGAACACTGAAGCTTTCTTT	CASSFFRGTANTEAFF
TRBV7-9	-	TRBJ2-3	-	TGTGCCAGCAGCTTGGGGCGCACAGATACGCAGTATTTT	CASSLGRTDTQYF
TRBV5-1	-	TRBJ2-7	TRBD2	TGCGCCAGCAGCTTGGGGGTAGCGGGACTTTACGAGCAGTACTTC	CASSLGVAGLYEQYF
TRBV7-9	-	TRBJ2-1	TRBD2	TGTGCCAGCAGCTTCCTAGCGGGAGTAAACAATGAGCAGTTCTTC	CASSFLAGVNNEQFF
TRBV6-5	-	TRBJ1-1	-	TGTGCCAGCAGTTCAGGGGCGGTCGGGGCTTTCTTT	CASSSGAVGAFF
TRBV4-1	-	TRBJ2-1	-	TGCGCCAGCAGCCAAGGGTTACTAGCCCCTAAGAGCAATGAGCAGTTCTTC	CASSQGLLAPKSNEQFF
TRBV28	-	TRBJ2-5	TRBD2	TGTGCCAGCGGGGTTGGCGGGAGCGGTGAGACCCAGTACTTC	CASGVGGSGETQYF
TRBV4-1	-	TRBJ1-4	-	TGCGCCAGCAGCCAAGAGGGGGCAAGTGGTGAAAAACTGTTTTTT	CASSQEGASGEKLFF
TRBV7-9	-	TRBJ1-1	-	TGTGCCAGCAGCTTGCTGGGGGCAGGCGAGAACACTGAAGCTTTCTTT	CASSLLGAGENTEAFF
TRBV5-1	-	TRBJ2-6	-	TGCGCCAGCAGCTTGGGGAGCTCTGGGGCCAACGTCCTGACTTTC	CASSLGSSGANVLTF
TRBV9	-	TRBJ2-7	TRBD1	TGTGCCAGCAGCGTAGATCCAGGGGGAAACTACGAGCAGTACTTC	CASSVDPGGNYEQYF
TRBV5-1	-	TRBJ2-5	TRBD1	TGCGCCAGCAGCCCCGGGACAGGGGTCGAGACCCAGTACTTC	CASSPGTGVETQYF
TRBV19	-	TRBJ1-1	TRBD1	TGTGCCAGTAGTATCGGAACAGGGGCGGTTGACACTGAAGCTTTCTTT	CASSIGTGAVDTEAFF
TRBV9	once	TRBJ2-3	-	TGTGCCAGCAGCGGGGCCGACACTCCTACGCAGTATTTT	CASSGADTPTQYF
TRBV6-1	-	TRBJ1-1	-	TGTGCCAGCAGTGTCCCGACACCGGGACTTGAAGCTTTCTTT	CASSVPTPGLEAFF
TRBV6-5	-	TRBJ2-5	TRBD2	TGTGCCAGCAGCGGACTAGCCGAACAAGAGACCCAGTACTTC	CASSGLAEQETQYF
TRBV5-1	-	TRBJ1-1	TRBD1	TGCGCCAGCAGACTTCAGGGGGACACTGAAGCTTTCTTT	CASRLQGDTEAFF
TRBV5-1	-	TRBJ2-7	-	TGCGCCAGCAGCTTGGTCGACGAGCAGTACTTC	CASSLVDEQYF
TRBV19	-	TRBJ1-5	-	TGTGCCAGTAGAATCCTGGACTTTCGCAATCAGCCCCAGCATTTT	CASRILDFRNQPQHF
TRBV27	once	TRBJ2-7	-	TGTGCCAGCAGCTTATCGGGGCCCGCCTACGAGCAGTACTTC	CASSLSGPAYEQYF